The source of this T cell receptor beta chain is a study of OX40 agonist ivuxolimab in advanced cancers. Study in general: In this cohort, patients received ivuxolimab, an agonistic anti-OX40 (CD134) antibody. The study gave patients intravenous ivuxolimab at 0.01 to 10 mg/kg every 2 weeks.

This clone has only one observation. V shed 4 bases and J 0 bases; nucleotides not matched to a gene: 6. CDR1 and CDR2 (germline): SGHNT, YYREEE (reference sequence). There are 15 residues in the CDR3. Generated by immunoSEQ multiplex PCR, the TCRdb table keeps only in-frame clones and is missing some. This table holds about 46,000 clones, about four fifths found once. Sequencing was performed on CD4+ or CD8+ T cells sorted from blood, taken in a trial of the OX40 agonist ivuxolimab. The chain carries TRBV5-4 and TRBJ2-5; 7 nucleotides line up with TRBD1. This receptor was identified in an adult with an advanced solid tumor such as melanoma, head and neck, liver or kidney cancer. CDR3 coding DNA: TGTGCCAGCAGCCGACCGGACAGGTACCAAGAGACCCAGTACTTC. This encodes CASSRPDRYQETQYF.